The 25 T cell receptor beta chains reported below all come from one sample, sequenced in a study of blood T cells in healthy people across ages. A second PCR, run for roughly 7 to 11 cycles, used a sample-barcoded 5' primer plus a J-beta primer mix. TCRdb reprocessed the 5' RACE reads via MiXCR and lists one record per CDR3 protein. The sample records roughly 2 million distinct CDR3 sequences, around half being singletons. The source material was blood. Receptors were obtained from a woman aged 40-49 years in good health.

V gene TRBV20-1 combines with J gene TRBJ2-6; D not resolved. This CDR3 region has 13 residues. Trimming removed 3 bases from V and 4 bases from J, with 7 bases in between. The germline V gene encodes CDR1 DFQATT and CDR2 SNEGSKA (reference sequence). Here the CDR3 reads CSASARGANVLTF. The CDR3 DNA reads TGCAGTGCTAGTGCGAGGGGGGCCAACGTCCTGACTTTC.

This clonotype was observed a handful of times. CDR3 in DNA: TGTGCCAGTTACGGGACTAGCAGGCCGCAGTATTTT. Translating gives CASYGTSRPQYF. The rearrangement joins TRBV2 to TRBJ2-3, with 9 bases fitting TRBD2. Germline assignment: CDR1 SNHLY and CDR2 FYNNEI. This CDR3 comprises 12 residues. Trimming cost V 9 bases and J 10 bases; bases outside gene matches: 8.

This chain links TRBV5-1 with TRBJ2-7, with 10 bases aligning to TRBD2. The CDR3 length is 17 residues. V was clipped by 2 bases and J by 7 bases; unmatched bases: 15. Germline V CDR1 and CDR2: SGHRS, YFSETQ. CDR3 amino acids: CASSFNSGGLIIDEQYF. The CDR3 DNA sequence: TGCGCCAGCAGCTTCAATAGCGGGGGGTTAATTATTGATGAGCAGTACTTC. The full variable domain, with the rest looked up from reference TRBV5-1 and TRBJ2-7, is KAGVTQTPRYLIKTRGQQVTLSCSPISGHRSVSWYQQTPGQGLQFLFEYFSETQRNKGNFPGRFSGRQFSNSRSEMNVSTLELGDSALYLCASSFNSGGLIIDEQYFGPGTRLTVT.

This clonotype was detected a few times. The chain links TRBV4-1 to TRBJ2-7; no clear D. The CDR3 loop spans 14 amino acids. The germline V and J ends were trimmed by 0 bases and 4 bases, with 10 bases remaining between them. CDR1 is MGHRA and CDR2 is YSYEKL in the germline V gene. The CDR3 loop is CASSQDIALYEQYF. CDR3 nucleotides: TGCGCCAGCAGCCAAGATATAGCCCTATACGAGCAGTACTTC.

The chain combines TRBV20-1 with TRBJ1-1; D possibly corresponds to TRBD1 (5 bases). The germline V gene has CDR1 DFQATT and CDR2 SNEGSKA (reference sequence). The CDR3 contains 14 residues. Trimming removed 3 bases from V and 9 bases from J, with 20 bases in between. CDR3 in amino acids: CSASVASSGTKAFF. Here the CDR3 DNA reads TGCAGTGCTAGTGTGGCTTCCAGCGGGACTAAAGCTTTCTTT.

Comment on this clonotype: An end of the junction does not agree with germline; a read error may underlie this. This rearrangement joins TRBV7-7 to TRBJ2-2; the match to TRBD2 covers 8 bases. The germline CDR1 and CDR2 sequences are SSHAT and FNYEAQ (reference sequence). The CDR3 runs 17 residues. This chain's CDR3 is CASSPPTGGANTGELFF. The CDR3 DNA reads TGTGCTAGCAGCCCCCCCACGGGGGGGGCGAACACCGGGGAGCTGTTTTTT.

The chain links TRBV12-3 or TRBV12-4 to TRBJ2-3; 13 bases agree with TRBD2. The length of the CDR3 is 16 residues. Unmatched junction bases numbered 6, after V lost 5 bases and J lost 4 bases. CDR3 protein: CASSEGTSGVPDTQYF. CDR3 nucleotides: TGTGCCAGCAGTGAGGGGACTAGCGGGGTACCAGATACGCAGTATTTT.

This chain connects TRBV20-1 to TRBJ1-6; a weak D match, TRBD1 (6 bases). Per the germline V gene, CDR1 is DFQATT and CDR2 is SNEGSKA (reference sequence). V was shortened by 5 bases and J by 11 bases, with 10 bases between the two germline ends. The CDR3 extends over 11 amino acids. In DNA form, the CDR3 reads TGCAGTGCTCTCAGGGGTGCACCCCTCCACTTT. Encoded protein: CSALRGAPLHF.

V usage is TRBV7-9 and J usage is TRBJ1-4; 7 bases agree with TRBD1. The V segment lost 1 base and the J segment 2 bases; nucleotides outside the gene matches: 4. The germline CDR1 and CDR2 sequences are SEHNR and FQNEAQ (reference sequence). This CDR3 has 16 amino acids. The CDR3 DNA reads as TGTGCCAGCAGCTTAGAGGGCAGGGGGACTAATGAAAAACTGTTTTTT. Amino acid sequence: CASSLEGRGTNEKLFF.

The V and J genes are TRBV20-1 and TRBJ2-5, with D possibly TRBD2 on 6 matching bases. TRBJ2-1 explains the end of the DNA better; the J call may be wrong. Germline lookup yields CDR1 DFQATT and CDR2 SNEGSKA (reference sequence). This CDR3 spans 13 amino acids. The CDR3 region has the DNA TGCAGTGCCCGGAGGGAGATAGAAGAGACCCAGTTCTTC. This codes for CSARREIEETQFF.

This chain uses TRBV24-1 with TRBJ1-1, with D possibly matching TRBD1 (5 bases). The length of the CDR3 is 12 residues. V dropped 1 base and J dropped 11 bases, with 10 bases sitting between them. Germline CDR1 is KGHDR and CDR2 is SFDVKD. CDR3 bases: TGTGCCACCAGTGATTTTAGGGGTCGGGCTTTCTTT. It codes for CATSDFRGRAFF.

This clonotype was recorded a few times. The rearrangement joins TRBV4-3 to TRBJ2-5; 10 bases align to TRBD1. The last part of the DNA fits TRBJ2-7 better; the J call may be wrong. Germline loops: CDR1 LGHNA, CDR2 YSLEER. The CDR3 sequence is 14 residues long. The CDR3 loop reads CASSHGTGVGEQYF. CDR3 in DNA: TGCGCCAGCAGCCATGGGACAGGGGTAGGCGAGCAGTACTTC.

For this clonotype: Because the CDR3's place on the DNA is in doubt, the DNA is left out and the CDR3 is given as listed by TCRdb. This chain joins TRBV27 and TRBJ2-3. Looked up from germline, CDR1 is MNHEY and CDR2 is SMNVEV (reference sequence). Inclusive of both ends, the CDR3 amounts to 13 amino acids. The CDR3 sequence: CASSSSFSDTQYF.

The chain joins TRBV28 to TRBJ2-4; weak D call: TRBD2 (7 bases). The CDR3 has 15 amino acids. Trimming took off 5 bases at V and 0 bases at J, with 11 bases between the two ends. Per germline, CDR1 MDHEN and CDR2 SYDVKM. Here the CDR3 reads CASSNGGRAKNIQYF. DNA of the CDR3: TGTGCCAGCAGTAACGGGGGGCGAGCCAAAAACATTCAGTACTTC.

The V and J genes are TRBV7-9 and TRBJ1-6; 10 nucleotides match TRBD1. This CDR3 has 14 residues. The germline V gene has CDR1 SEHNR and CDR2 FQNEAQ (reference sequence). Germline trimming cut 0 bases from V and 16 bases from J; bases unmatched to any gene: 6. This CDR3 reads CASSLAGQGTVLHF. The CDR3 region has the DNA TGTGCCAGCAGCTTAGCGGGACAGGGGACGGTACTCCACTTT.

This clonotype was detected only a few times. The chain links TRBV20-1 to TRBJ2-3; D unresolved. Trimming stripped 8 bases from V and 0 bases from J, with 15 bases between. Germline CDR1 DFQATT, CDR2 SNEGSKA (reference sequence). The CDR3 is 14 residues long. CDR3 amino acids: CSCPLIPSTDTQYF. The CDR3 DNA follows: TGCAGTTGCCCGCTCATACCTAGCACAGATACGCAGTATTTT.

The V gene is TRBV11-2, the J gene TRBJ2-1, with D perhaps given as TRBD1 or TRBD2 (5 bases each). Germline-derived CDR1 and CDR2 are SGHAT and FQNNGV. The CDR3 contains 16 residues. V lost 2 bases to trimming and J lost 7 bases, with 18 bases between them. CDR3 region: CASSLTPTGALNEQFF. The CDR3 DNA reads TGTGCCAGCAGCTTAACTCCGACCGGGGCGCTGAATGAGCAGTTCTTC.

The J gene is TRBJ1-2, the V gene TRBV3-1; weak D call: TRBD1 (6 bases). The V and J ends lost 5 bases and 7 bases respectively, with 17 bases between them. This CDR3 comprises 14 residues. Germline assignment: CDR1 LGHDT and CDR2 YNNKEL (reference sequence). This CDR3 reads CASSAAGGERGYTF. DNA of the CDR3: TGTGCCAGCAGCGCTGCGGGGGGCGAACGTGGCTACACCTTC.

This clonotype has more than one count but fewer than ten. The rearrangement uses TRBV7-2 and TRBJ2-1; 8 bases fit TRBD2. The ends lost 0 bases at V and 4 bases at J; junction bases unmatched: 8. The CDR3 consists of 17 residues. CDR1 is SGHTA, CDR2 FQGNSA, per germline. Here the CDR3 reads CASSLALGTSGYNEQFF. CDR3 DNA: TGTGCCAGCAGCTTAGCGTTAGGAACTAGCGGTTACAATGAGCAGTTCTTC.

The chain carries TRBV28 and TRBJ2-1; the match to TRBD1 covers 7 bases. The CDR3 consists of 16 residues. The V gene's germline CDR1 is MDHEN and CDR2 SYDVKM. V gave up 7 bases and J gave up 0 bases; unmatched junction bases: 9. CDR3 nucleotide sequence: TGTGCCAGCAACCCGGACAGGACCAACTCCTACAATGAGCAGTTCTTC. It encodes CASNPDRTNSYNEQFF.

The gene calls are TRBV20-1 and TRBJ1-5, with 9 bases identical to TRBD1. This CDR3 spans 14 amino acids. V lost 4 bases, J lost 4 bases, and 5 bases stayed unmatched. Germline values: CDR1 DFQATT, CDR2 SNEGSKA (reference sequence). CDR3 protein: CSAIRGQGNQPQHF. As DNA, the CDR3 is TGCAGTGCTATCCGTGGACAGGGGAATCAGCCCCAGCATTTT.

J is TRBJ2-7 and V is TRBV28; 11 bases fit TRBD1. There are 16 residues in the CDR3. V trimming: 5 bases; J trimming: 0 bases; junction bases outside the gene matches: 6. Germline CDR1 and CDR2: MDHEN and SYDVKM. CDR3 coding DNA: TGTGCCAGCAGTCCACAAGGACAGGGGGCCTCCTACGAGCAGTACTTC. Encoded protein: CASSPQGQGASYEQYF.

V gene TRBV20-1 combines with J gene TRBJ1-6, with D unclear. Germline V gene sequence: CDR1 DFQATT, CDR2 SNEGSKA (reference sequence). Trimming took 7 bases from V and 11 from J, leaving 15 bases between them. The CDR3 length is 12 residues. CDR3 coding DNA: TGCAGTGGAGGAGTGGCGCCCACACCCCTCCACTTT. Protein sequence: CSGGVAPTPLHF.

The chain is built from TRBV5-4 and TRBJ2-5, with D maybe TRBD1 (6 bases). The CDR3 has 15 amino acids. Germline assignment: CDR1 SGHNT and CDR2 YYREEE (reference sequence). V lost 4 bases to trimming and J lost 0 bases, with 13 bases between them. The CDR3 DNA follows: TGTGCCAGCAGCATTACTAGGGGGTACCAAGAGACCCAGTACTTC. This translates into CASSITRGYQETQYF.

In this sample, this clonotype turned up a few times. The V and J genes are TRBV29-1 and TRBJ2-3, with TRBD2 matching over 14 bases. Trimming cost V 4 bases and J 2 bases; bases outside gene matches: 8. The CDR3 length is 17 residues. Germline V gene sequence: CDR1 SQVTM, CDR2 ANQGSEA. The CDR3 sequence: CSVGGRLAGGPTDTQYF. CDR3 coding DNA: TGCAGCGTTGGGGGGAGACTAGCGGGGGGGCCCACAGATACGCAGTATTTT.